A single sample gave rise to the 22 T cell receptor beta chains below, sequenced in a study of T cells after posttransplantation cyclophosphamide. Profiling relied on immunoSEQ multiplex PCR, and the TCRdb table lists in-frame clones only, not all of them. The sample was found to contain roughly 2,600 clones, and every one recurs. A marrow graft followed busulfan-fludarabine conditioning, with cyclophosphamide on days +3 and +4. The specimen was PBMCs, collected after allogeneic stem cell transplant with posttransplant cyclophosphamide. The receptors shown here come from a female patient aged 50-60 years who received an allogeneic stem cell transplant from a related donor, was CMV-positive, and had no GVHD. The graft donor may be the source of some T cells.

In this sample, this clone turned up many times. V is TRBV12-3 or TRBV12-4 and J is TRBJ1-5; D not resolved. Trimming took off 6 bases at V and 2 bases at J, with 11 bases between the two ends. This CDR3 spans 14 amino acids. CDR3 residues: CASSTMGGNQPQHF. As DNA, the CDR3 is TGTGCCAGCAGCACTATGGGTGGCAATCAGCCCCAGCATTTT.

In this sample, this clone turned up a few times. J is TRBJ2-3 and V is TRBV29-1, with 8 bases fitting TRBD2. Losses at the gene ends were 4 bases for V and 0 bases for J; bases not matched to a gene: 12. This CDR3 comprises 17 residues. Germline CDR1 reads SQVTM; CDR2 reads ANQGSEA. The CDR3 protein is CSVAGGARGGSTDTQYF. The CDR3 DNA reads as TGCAGCGTTGCTGGGGGGGCCCGGGGGGGGAGCACAGATACGCAGTATTTT.

This clone has ten or more counts. The chain uses TRBV9 and TRBJ2-1; 14 bases are shared with TRBD2. The CDR3 is made up of 15 amino acids. Germline V lookup: CDR1 SGDLS, CDR2 YYNGEE. V lost 3 bases to trimming and J lost 7 bases; unmatched junction nucleotides: 3. The CDR3 nucleotides are TGTGCCAGCAGCGAAAGGACTAGCGGGAGGAATGAGCAGTTCTTC. Translating gives CASSERTSGRNEQFF.

This clone was picked up many times. The rearrangement uses TRBV6-5 and TRBJ1-5; the match to TRBD1 covers 7 bases. The length of the CDR3 is 15 residues. V lost 6 bases, J lost 0 bases, and 5 bases stayed unmatched. Germline lookup yields CDR1 MNHEY and CDR2 SVGAGI. CDR3 loop: CASRKGTVSNQPQHF. The DNA for the CDR3 is TGTGCCAGCAGAAAGGGGACAGTTAGCAATCAGCCCCAGCATTTT.

By proportion, this clone is medium-sized. This chain joins TRBV7-2 and TRBJ2-1, with D uncertain. Per germline, CDR1 SGHTA and CDR2 FQGNSA. This CDR3 region has 15 residues. V lost 3 bases and J lost 0, with 9 bases in between. This CDR3 is CASSFAASSYNEQFF. The DNA for the CDR3 is TGTGCCAGCAGCTTCGCTGCGAGCTCCTACAATGAGCAGTTCTTC.

This clone was seen repeatedly, ten times or more. The V gene is TRBV25-1, the J gene TRBJ1-2; D ambiguous. From germline, CDR1 is MGHDK and CDR2 SYGVNS. This CDR3 has 14 amino acids. The V end was cut by 6 bases, the J end by 4 bases, with 15 bases between. CDR3 sequence reads: CASSRQGDIYGYTF. The CDR3 coding sequence is TGTGCCAGCAGCCGTCAAGGAGACATCTATGGCTACACCTTC.

This clone is termed medium-sized. This chain joins TRBV18 and TRBJ1-1; the match to TRBD1 covers 7 bases. Per germline, CDR1 KGHSH and CDR2 LQKENI. The CDR3 runs 16 residues. V shed 2 bases, J shed 5 bases, and the junction held 11 bases outside the gene matches. The CDR3 coding sequence is TGTGCCAGCTCACCAAGACAGGGTGGCGAGGGGACTGAAGCTTTCTTT. This sequence encodes CASSPRQGGEGTEAFF.

This clone is classed as medium-sized. The CDR3 DNA reads TGTGCCAGTAGTACCCCCGGGACTAGAGTTGCAGATACGCAGTATTTT. Protein: CASSTPGTRVADTQYF. This sequence joins TRBV19 and TRBJ2-3; 8 positions match TRBD2. The germline V gene has CDR1 LNHDA and CDR2 SQIVND (reference sequence). The CDR3 covers 16 residues. The trim removed 4 bases at V and 4 bases at J, leaving 10 bases unmatched.

By sample share, this clone is medium-sized (0.01 to 0.1%). The rearrangement uses TRBV11-3 and TRBJ2-1; D gene unclear. The ends were cut back, 5 bases at V and 4 bases at J, with 18 bases in the middle. This CDR3 comprises 16 residues. CDR1 and CDR2 from the germline V gene are SGHNT and YENEEA. Written as DNA, the CDR3 is TGTGCCAGCAGCGCACACACCACCTCAGATTACAATGAGCAGTTCTTC. Encoded protein: CASSAHTTSDYNEQFF.

Many counts were recorded for this clone. V gene TRBV7-2 combines with J gene TRBJ1-4; 8 bases are shared with TRBD1. Germline CDR1 and CDR2: SGHTA and FQGNSA. This CDR3 contains 16 residues. J was trimmed by 7 bases and V by 5 bases; bases with no gene match: 12. DNA for the CDR3: TGTGCCAGCAGCCCTCGACTGACAGGGGAGGGTGAAAAACTGTTTTTT. It encodes CASSPRLTGEGEKLFF.

At least ten counts were recorded for this clone. The chain links TRBV7-2 to TRBJ1-2; D uncertain. The germline gives CDR1 SGHTA, CDR2 FQGNSA. V was shortened by 6 bases and J by 8 bases, with 13 bases between the two germline ends. The CDR3 loop spans 12 amino acids. The CDR3 region has the DNA TGTGCCAGCAGAGCTTATTCCCGAGGCTACACCTTC. Its protein product is CASRAYSRGYTF.

This clone was counted many times. V gene TRBV7-3 combines with J gene TRBJ2-3; 12 bases fit TRBD2. Per germline, CDR1 SGHTA and CDR2 FQGTGA. The CDR3 totals 23 residues. After removal of 0 bases from V and 2 bases from J, the junction contained 21 bases not matched to a gene. This CDR3 is CASSLTRGTSGPKVGRVTDTQYF. CDR3 DNA sequence: TGTGCCAGCAGCTTAACCCGGGGGACTAGCGGGCCGAAGGTTGGTCGAGTCACAGATACGCAGTATTTT.

Within the sample, this clone is large. The V gene is TRBV6-5, the J gene TRBJ2-7; weak D call: TRBD2 (6 bases). V was shortened by 1 base and J by 7 bases, with 14 bases between the two germline ends. Per the germline V gene, CDR1 is MNHEY and CDR2 is SVGAGI. The CDR3 consists of 14 residues. The CDR3, as DNA: TGTGCCAGCAGTTACTTCGCGGGATTAGGGGAGCAGTACTTC. Protein: CASSYFAGLGEQYF.

This clone qualifies as medium-sized. This sequence joins TRBV4-3 and TRBJ1-4; TRBD1 is a possible D gene (5 bases). Germline V gives CDR1 LGHNA, CDR2 YSLEER. CDR3 size: 16 residues. V lost 4 bases to trimming and J lost 0 bases, with 12 bases between them. The CDR3 region is CASSRRVGATNEKLFF. In DNA form, the CDR3 reads TGCGCCAGCAGCCGCAGGGTGGGAGCAACTAATGAAAAACTGTTTTTT.

This clone was seen more than once but under ten times. The V call is TRBV7-2, the J call TRBJ2-5; 7 bases are shared with TRBD1. Looked up from germline, CDR1 is SGHTA and CDR2 is FQGNSA. The CDR3 is 16 amino acids. With V trimmed by 2 bases and J by 5 bases, 11 bases remained unmatched. The CDR3 here is CASSLPRQGGLETQYF. CDR3 nucleotide sequence: TGTGCCAGCAGCTTACCCAGACAGGGCGGGTTGGAGACCCAGTACTTC.

This clone was seen at least ten times. This chain joins TRBV5-4 and TRBJ2-5; 7 nucleotides line up with TRBD2. CDR1 is SGHNT, CDR2 YYREEE, per germline (reference sequence). With 0 bases clipped from V and 4 bases from J, the junction kept 6 bases outside the gene matches. The CDR3 covers 15 residues. CDR3 sequence reads: CASSLGGSSGETQYF. As DNA, the CDR3 is TGTGCCAGCAGCTTGGGCGGGAGCTCGGGAGAGACCCAGTACTTC.

Within the sample, this clone is medium-sized. The chain recombines TRBV12-3 or TRBV12-4 with TRBJ1-1, with a possible D match to TRBD1 (5 bases). V dropped 2 bases and J dropped 9 bases, with 10 bases sitting between them. The CDR3 length is 12 residues. The chain's CDR3 is CASSLWDSQAFF. CDR3 nucleotides: TGTGCCAGCAGTTTATGGGACTCCCAAGCTTTCTTT.

This clone was counted many times. This chain uses TRBV4-1 with TRBJ2-7; the match to TRBD1 covers 8 bases. Germline CDR1 and CDR2: MGHRA and YSYEKL. J lost 3 bases, V lost 4 bases, and 5 bases had no gene match. CDR3 length: 14 amino acids. The CDR3 sequence is CASSPGTGDYEQYF. The CDR3 bases are TGCGCCAGCAGCCCCGGGACAGGAGACTACGAGCAGTACTTC.

This clone was detected many times. This chain connects TRBV30 to TRBJ1-3, with D unclear. The CDR3 loop spans 12 amino acids. V gave up 3 bases and J gave up 5 bases, with 8 bases separating them. Germline V CDR1 and CDR2: GTSNPN, SVGIG (reference sequence). The CDR3 is CAWSILRNTIYF. The DNA for the CDR3 is TGTGCCTGGAGCATTCTAAGAAACACCATATATTTT.

This clone rates as medium-sized. The rearrangement links TRBV7-3 to TRBJ2-1; 11 bases are shared with TRBD2. This CDR3 has 16 amino acids. Germline loops: CDR1 SGHTA, CDR2 FQGTGA. V gave up 6 bases and J gave up 9 bases; unmatched junction bases: 13. CDR3 nucleotides: TGTGCCAGCAGAAGGACTATAGCGGGAGGGCTTGGTGAGCAGTTCTTC. As protein: CASRRTIAGGLGEQFF. The full variable domain, completed using reference TRBV7-3 and TRBJ2-1, is GAGVSQTPSNKVTEKGKYVELRCDPISGHTALYWYRQSLGQGPEFLIYFQGTGAADDSGLPNDRFFAVRPEGSVSTLKIQRTERGDSAVYLCASRRTIAGGLGEQFFGPGTRLTVL.

In this sample, this clone turned up many times. This rearrangement joins TRBV30 to TRBJ2-3; 11 bases align to TRBD1. Per the germline V gene, CDR1 is GTSNPN and CDR2 is SVGIG (reference sequence). The CDR3 sequence is 13 residues long. CDR3 nucleotides: TGTGCATGCGGACAGGGGGCAGCAGATACGCAGTATTTT. As protein: CACGQGAADTQYF.

This clone was observed at least ten times. V is TRBV6-2 or TRBV6-3 and J is TRBJ2-3; TRBD1 matches 9 bases. Germline V gene lookup returns CDR1 MNHEY and CDR2 SVGEGT. After removal of 5 bases from V and 4 bases from J, the junction contained 7 bases not matched to a gene. This CDR3 region has 15 residues. DNA of the CDR3: TGTGCCAGCAGTACCACAGGGGGCAGGGCAGATACGCAGTATTTT. Translation: CASSTTGGRADTQYF.